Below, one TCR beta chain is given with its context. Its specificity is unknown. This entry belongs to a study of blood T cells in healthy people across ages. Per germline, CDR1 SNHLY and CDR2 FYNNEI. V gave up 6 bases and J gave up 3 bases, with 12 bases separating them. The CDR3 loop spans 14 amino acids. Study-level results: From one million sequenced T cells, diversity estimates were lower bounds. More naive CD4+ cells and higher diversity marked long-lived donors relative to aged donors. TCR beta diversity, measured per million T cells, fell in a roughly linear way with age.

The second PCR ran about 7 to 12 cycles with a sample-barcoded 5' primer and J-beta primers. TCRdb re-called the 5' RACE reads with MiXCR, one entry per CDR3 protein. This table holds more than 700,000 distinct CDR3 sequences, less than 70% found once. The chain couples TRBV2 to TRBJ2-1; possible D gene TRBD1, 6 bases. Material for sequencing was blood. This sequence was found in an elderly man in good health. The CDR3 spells CASSRRGYYNEQFF. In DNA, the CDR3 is TGTGCCAGCAGCCGCAGGGGATACTACAATGAGCAGTTCTTC.